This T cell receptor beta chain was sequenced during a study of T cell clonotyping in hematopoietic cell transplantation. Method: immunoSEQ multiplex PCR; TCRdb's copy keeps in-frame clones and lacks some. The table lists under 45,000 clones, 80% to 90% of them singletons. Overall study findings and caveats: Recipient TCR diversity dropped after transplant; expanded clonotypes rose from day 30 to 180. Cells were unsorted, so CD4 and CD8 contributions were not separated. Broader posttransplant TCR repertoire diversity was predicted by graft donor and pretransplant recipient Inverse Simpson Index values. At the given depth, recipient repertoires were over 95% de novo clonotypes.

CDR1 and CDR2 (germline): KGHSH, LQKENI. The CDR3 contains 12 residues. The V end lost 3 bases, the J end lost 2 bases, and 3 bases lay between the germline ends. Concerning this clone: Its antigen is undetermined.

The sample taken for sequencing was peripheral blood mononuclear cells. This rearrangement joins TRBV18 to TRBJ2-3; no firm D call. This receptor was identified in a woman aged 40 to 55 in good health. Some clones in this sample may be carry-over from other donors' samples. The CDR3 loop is CASSPDTDTQYF. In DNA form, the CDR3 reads TGTGCCAGCTCACCGGACACAGATACGCAGTATTTT.